The following is a T cell receptor beta chain sequence with its context. The sample comes from a study of PD-1 blockade in classical Hodgkin lymphoma. The assay was immunoSEQ multiplex PCR, and TCRdb's table has in-frame clones only and misses some. There are about 43,000 clones in the sample; around 76% occur only once, and about 3% lies in the top ten. Each patient's relapse followed autologous stem cell transplantation, and brentuximab vedotin exposure varied. Classifying best responses yielded complete response, partial response or progressive disease. The sequence derives from a human donor with classical Hodgkin lymphoma. The input for sequencing was peripheral blood mononuclear cells (PBMCs), taken before the second cycle of nivolumab.

The CDR3 DNA follows: TGTGCCAGCTCACCACTCGGACAGAAACTGTTTTTT. The encoded protein is CASSPLGQKLFF. The rearrangement links TRBV18 to TRBJ1-4, with D possibly being TRBD1 (6 bases). Trimming removed 1 base from V and 11 bases from J, with 8 bases in between. In germline, CDR1 is KGHSH, CDR2 LQKENI. The CDR3 extends over 12 amino acids. Complete variable domain (other parts from reference TRBV18 and TRBJ1-4): NAGVMQNPRHLVRRRGQEARLRCSPMKGHSHVYWYRQLPEEGLKFMVYLQKENIIDESGMPKERFSAEFPKEGPSILRIQQVVRGDSAAYFCASSPLGQKLFFGSGTQLSVL.